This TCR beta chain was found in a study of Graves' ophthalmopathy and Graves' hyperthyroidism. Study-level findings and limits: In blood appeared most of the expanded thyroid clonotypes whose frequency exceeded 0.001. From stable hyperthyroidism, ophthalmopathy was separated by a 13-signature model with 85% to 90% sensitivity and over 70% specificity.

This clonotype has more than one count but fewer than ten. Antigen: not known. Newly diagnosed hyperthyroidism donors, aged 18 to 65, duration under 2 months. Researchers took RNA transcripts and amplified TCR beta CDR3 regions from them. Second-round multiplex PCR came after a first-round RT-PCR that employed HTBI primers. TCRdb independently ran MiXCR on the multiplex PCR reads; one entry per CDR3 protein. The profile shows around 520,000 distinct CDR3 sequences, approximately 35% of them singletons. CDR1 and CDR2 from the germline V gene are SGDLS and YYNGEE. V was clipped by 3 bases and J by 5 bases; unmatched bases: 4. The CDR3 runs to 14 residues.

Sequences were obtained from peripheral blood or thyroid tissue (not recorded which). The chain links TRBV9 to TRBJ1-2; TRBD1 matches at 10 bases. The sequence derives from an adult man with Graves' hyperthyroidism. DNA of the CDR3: TGTGCCAGCAGCGCCGGGGGACAGGGGTATGGCTACACCTTC. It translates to CASSAGGQGYGYTF.